These 21 T cell receptor beta chains originate from one sample sequenced in a study of T cell responses to AZD1222 COVID-19 vaccine. Libraries were prepared by immunoSEQ multiplex PCR; TCRdb keeps only in-frame clonotypes and omits some of them. Found here are 150,000 or so clones, over 80% of them singletons; the top ten hold 1.9%. The sample was peripheral blood, taken on day 0 of AZD1222 vaccination. All receptors come from an adult in good health.

The sample holds one count of this clone. V usage is TRBV11-2 and J usage is TRBJ1-1; D not resolved. Germline CDR1 SGHAT, CDR2 FQNNGV. The CDR3 is made up of 14 amino acids. The V end was cut by 5 bases, the J end by 6 bases, with 16 bases between. CDR3 nucleotides: TGTGCCAGCAGCCCCGGTCCCGGGCAGGCTGAAGCTTTCTTT. Amino acids: CASSPGPGQAEAFF. The full variable domain, in which reference TRBV11-2 and TRBJ1-1 provide the parts outside the CDR3, is EAGVAQSPRYKIIEKRQSVAFWCNPISGHATLYWYQQILGQGPKLLIQFQNNGVVDDSQLPKDRFSAERLKGVDSTLKIQPAKLEDSAVYLCASSPGPGQAEAFFGQGTRLTVV.

The rearrangement uses TRBV19 and TRBJ1-1, with D maybe TRBD1 (6 bases). Germline V gene data show CDR1 as LNHDA and CDR2 as SQIVND (reference sequence). This CDR3 contains 14 residues. The V end was cut by 5 bases, the J end by 5 bases, with 15 bases between. CDR3 loop: CASSPQGRGTEAFF. CDR3 coding DNA: TGTGCCAGTAGTCCTCAGGGGAGGGGGACTGAAGCTTTCTTT.

The rearrangement uses TRBV2 and TRBJ1-4, with TRBD1 as a possible D gene (6 bases). Per the germline V gene, CDR1 is SNHLY and CDR2 is FYNNEI. V was pared by 3 bases and J by 8 bases, with 13 bases between. The CDR3 totals 14 residues. CDR3 sequence: CASSDWGAGEKLFF. CDR3 DNA sequence: TGTGCCAGCAGTGATTGGGGGGCCGGCGAAAAACTGTTTTTT.

The V gene is TRBV19, the J gene TRBJ1-3; tentative D call: TRBD1 (6 bases). There are 16 residues in the CDR3. Germline CDR1 LNHDA, CDR2 SQIVND (reference sequence). Deletions cut 6 bases from V and 0 bases from J, with 15 bases between. This CDR3 reads CASSLRGIRSGNTIYF. The CDR3 DNA sequence: TGTGCCAGTAGCCTGAGGGGGATCCGCTCTGGAAACACCATATATTTT.

The count of this clone is one. The V and J genes are TRBV7-9 and TRBJ2-7, with 8 bases lining up with TRBD1. The CDR3 has 14 amino acids. CDR1 and CDR2 (germline): SEHNR, FQNEAQ (reference sequence). V dropped 4 bases and J dropped 3; count of bases not matched to a gene: 5. This CDR3 is CASSSDRANYEQYF. The CDR3 DNA follows: TGTGCCAGCAGCTCGGACAGGGCAAACTACGAGCAGTACTTC.

The CDR3 nucleotides read TGTGCCAGCAGTCCAATCCCCCGGGGAGGGAGAGGGGAGACCCAGTACTTC. This translates into CASSPIPRGGRGETQYF. The gene calls are TRBV6-6 and TRBJ2-5, with 7 bases lining up with TRBD2. The V and J ends lost 5 bases and 5 bases, in that order; junction bases with no gene match: 17. Per germline, CDR1 MNHNY and CDR2 SVGAGI (reference sequence). This CDR3 spans 17 amino acids.

The chain combines TRBV5-8 with TRBJ2-7; the match to TRBD1 covers 8 bases. Trimming cost V 9 bases and J 5 bases; bases outside gene matches: 10. Looked up from germline, CDR1 is SGHTS and CDR2 is YDEGEE. CDR3 length: 13 residues. DNA for the CDR3: TGTGCCATGTACGGCAGGGGGCCCCACGAGCAGTACTTC. Its translation is CAMYGRGPHEQYF.

V and J are TRBV10-3 and TRBJ1-2, with D possibly TRBD1 on 5 matching bases. Between the trimmed V and J ends, which lost 0 bases and 0 bases, there was a span of 23 bases. In germline, CDR1 is ENHRY, CDR2 SYGVKD. CDR3 length: 20 residues. CDR3 region: CAISESTGRLLRLANYGYTF. The CDR3 DNA sequence: TGTGCCATCAGTGAGTCGACGGGACGCCTTCTTCGCCTAGCTAACTATGGCTACACCTTC.

The chain carries TRBV28 and TRBJ2-7; 7 bases agree with TRBD1. Germline CDR1 is MDHEN and CDR2 is SYDVKM. The CDR3 sequence is 13 residues long. V dropped 7 bases and J dropped 4; count of bases not matched to a gene: 7. The CDR3 coding sequence is TGTGCCAGCACCATGGGACAGCCTTACGAGCAGTACTTC. It codes for CASTMGQPYEQYF.

The chain combines TRBV4-1 with TRBJ1-3; D ambiguous. CDR3 length: 17 amino acids. CDR1 and CDR2 (germline): MGHRA, YSYEKL. Trimming took off 0 bases at V and 9 bases at J, with 21 bases between the two ends. Here the CDR3 DNA reads TGCGCCAGCAGCCAAGAGGTTTCGGACGCGGTCCTATCCACCATATATTTT. Amino acid sequence: CASSQEVSDAVLSTIYF.

The chain carries TRBV7-8 and TRBJ2-5; D remains ambiguous. From germline, CDR1 is SGHVS and CDR2 FQNEAQ. The CDR3 contains 15 residues. Trimming took 1 base from V and 2 from J, leaving 11 bases between them. The CDR3 sequence is CASSLVRVGQETQYF. The CDR3 DNA sequence: TGTGCCAGCAGCTTAGTTCGGGTGGGACAAGAGACCCAGTACTTC. The full variable domain, its missing parts supplied by reference TRBV7-8 and TRBJ2-5, is GAGVSQSPRYKVAKRGQDVALRCDPISGHVSLFWYQQALGQGPEFLTYFQNEAQLDKSGLPSDRFFAERPEGSVSTLKIQRTQQEDSAVYLCASSLVRVGQETQYFGPGTRLLVL.

This chain joins TRBV10-2 and TRBJ2-7; D is uncertain. Germline CDR1 is WSHSY and CDR2 is SAAADI. The V end was cut by 4 bases, the J end by 3 bases, with 10 bases between. This CDR3 has 13 amino acids. CDR3 amino acids: CASSALDNYEQYF. In nucleotides, the CDR3 is TGCGCCAGCAGTGCCCTAGACAACTACGAGCAGTACTTC.

The rearrangement links TRBV27 to TRBJ2-7; D is unclear. Germline V gene sequence: CDR1 MNHEY, CDR2 SMNVEV (reference sequence). The CDR3 loop spans 14 amino acids. Trimming removed 5 bases at V and 6 bases at J, with 17 bases between. The CDR3 reads CASSNRQGKSEQYF. The CDR3 bases are TGTGCCAGCAGTAACCGACAAGGAAAAAGCGAGCAGTACTTC.

The chain couples TRBV4-3 to TRBJ1-1; unclear D gene. V gave up 2 bases and J gave up 0 bases, with 7 bases separating them. This CDR3 is 14 amino acids long. CDR1 and CDR2 (germline): LGHNA, YSLEER. CDR3 amino acids: CASSQRGMNTEAFF. CDR3 DNA: TGCGCCAGCAGCCAAAGAGGAATGAACACTGAAGCTTTCTTT.

The chain recombines TRBV9 with TRBJ2-1; 8 nucleotides agree with TRBD1. V was pared by 2 bases and J by 10 bases, with 5 bases of the junction left unmatched. The CDR3 totals 13 residues. Germline V gene sequence: CDR1 SGDLS, CDR2 YYNGEE. Here the CDR3 reads CASSVDRVGEQFF. The CDR3 DNA sequence: TGTGCCAGCAGCGTGGACAGGGTAGGGGAGCAGTTCTTC.

The V call is TRBV6-6, the J call TRBJ1-3; D unclear. This CDR3 is 14 amino acids long. The germline V and J ends were trimmed by 6 bases and 0 bases, with 9 bases remaining between them. In germline, CDR1 is MNHNY, CDR2 SVGAGI (reference sequence). The CDR3 DNA is TGTGCCAGCAGGAGAGGTGGCTCTGGAAACACCATATATTTT. This codes for CASRRGGSGNTIYF.

The chain couples TRBV28 to TRBJ1-1, with D perhaps TRBD1 (6 bases). This CDR3 has 15 residues. Trimming removed 6 bases from V and 3 bases from J, with 17 bases in between. Germline CDR1 MDHEN, CDR2 SYDVKM. CDR3 sequence reads: CASSQKGDGHTEAFF. The CDR3 region has the DNA TGTGCCAGCAGCCAAAAGGGGGACGGACACACTGAAGCTTTCTTT. The full variable domain, with the rest looked up from reference TRBV28 and TRBJ1-1, is DVKVTQSSRYLVKRTGEKVFLECVQDMDHENMFWYRQDPGLGLRLIYFSYDVKMKEKGDIPEGYSVSREKKERFSLILESASTNQTSMYLCASSQKGDGHTEAFFGQGTRLTVV.

The chain recombines TRBV19 with TRBJ2-7; TRBD2 matches 8 bases. CDR1 and CDR2 from the germline V gene are LNHDA and SQIVND (reference sequence). The V and J ends lost 3 bases and 4 bases, in that order; junction bases with no gene match: 5. This CDR3 region has 14 residues. The CDR3, as DNA: TGTGCCAGTAGTATCTCAGCGGGAGCATACGAGCAGTACTTC. It is translated as CASSISAGAYEQYF.

V gene TRBV27 combines with J gene TRBJ1-5; 7 nucleotides line up with TRBD1. The CDR3 is 14 amino acids. With 6 bases clipped from V and 7 bases from J, the junction kept 9 bases outside the gene matches. Germline lookup yields CDR1 MNHEY and CDR2 SMNVEV (reference sequence). As DNA, the CDR3 is TGTGCCAGCAGATCAACAGGGGTAGACCAGCCCCAGCATTTT. This encodes CASRSTGVDQPQHF.

The chain links TRBV9 to TRBJ1-6; D might be TRBD1 (6 bases). The CDR3 has 15 amino acids. Germline V lookup: CDR1 SGDLS, CDR2 YYNGEE. V was cut by 0 bases and J by 8 bases, with 12 bases left in between. The CDR3: CASSVGGGGDSPLHF. The CDR3, as DNA: TGTGCCAGCAGCGTAGGAGGAGGGGGGGATTCACCCCTCCACTTT.

V is TRBV6-5 and J is TRBJ1-1; D unresolved. Germline V gene lookup returns CDR1 MNHEY and CDR2 SVGAGI. Trimming left V 8 bases short and J 5 bases short, with 15 bases between. The CDR3 covers 13 residues. The CDR3 sequence is CASRRWGRTEAFF. The CDR3 bases are TGTGCCAGCCGACGGTGGGGAAGGACTGAAGCTTTCTTT.